The 27 T cell receptor beta chains presented below share a single source sample, sequenced in a study of cytomegalovirus exposure and HLA in healthy donors. The PCR used 60 Vbeta and 13 Jbeta primers. Method: immunoSEQ multiplex PCR; TCRdb's copy keeps in-frame clones and lacks some. The table has 30,000 to 40,000 clones, roughly 69% seen once. The sequenced sample consisted of PBMCs. The source is a man aged 50 to 60 in good health and CMV-seropositive.

Of note for this clone: One end of the junction is discordant with germline, which a read error may explain. This sequence joins TRBV29-1 and TRBJ2-1, with 8 bases that match TRBD2. Looked up from germline, CDR1 is SQVTM and CDR2 is ANQGSEA. The CDR3 runs 10 residues. CDR3 sequence: CSVLSGTSVF. CDR3 sequence (DNA): TGCAGCGTTCTCTCCGGGACTAGTGTCTTC.

The chain joins TRBV6-1 to TRBJ1-5; D is ambiguous. In germline, CDR1 is MNHNS, CDR2 SASEGT. This CDR3 contains 15 residues. Trimming cost V 3 bases and J 6 bases, with 15 bases left between them. CDR3 region: CASSEISGLGQPQHF. CDR3 in DNA: TGTGCCAGCAGTGAGATCTCGGGTTTGGGTCAGCCCCAGCATTTT.

CDR3 nucleotide sequence: TGTGCCAGCAGTTACTCGGGGACAGGCGATTCACCCCTCCACTTT. Translation: CASSYSGTGDSPLHF. The rearrangement joins TRBV6-5 to TRBJ1-6; TRBD1 aligns across 8 bases. The germline CDR1 and CDR2 sequences are MNHEY and SVGAGI. The CDR3 has 15 residues. V was pared by 0 bases and J by 8 bases, with 3 bases of the junction left unmatched.

This clone has a handful of counts. The rearrangement joins TRBV9 to TRBJ1-1, with unresolved D. V was clipped by 0 bases and J by 3 bases, with 6 bases between them. The germline V gene encodes CDR1 SGDLS and CDR2 YYNGEE. The CDR3 contains 13 residues. The CDR3 bases are TGTGCCAGCAGCGTAGGCGGTTACACTGAAGCTTTCTTT. This gives the protein CASSVGGYTEAFF.

The chain joins TRBV28 to TRBJ2-5; D is unresolved. The CDR3 is 13 amino acids. Germline CDR1 MDHEN, CDR2 SYDVKM. The germline V and J ends were trimmed by 3 bases and 5 bases, with 10 bases remaining between them. The CDR3, as DNA: TGTGCCAGCAGTTTGGATTCGGAGGAGACCCAGTACTTC. Its translation is CASSLDSEETQYF.

This clone was detected a few times. The V call is TRBV30, the J call TRBJ1-1, with 7 nucleotides matching TRBD1. Trimming cost V 2 bases and J 4 bases; bases outside gene matches: 10. The CDR3 sequence is 15 residues long. Germline V gene sequence: CDR1 GTSNPN, CDR2 SVGIG (reference sequence). DNA for the CDR3: TGTGCCTGGAGTCGCGGGAGGGGGCGCGGCACTGAAGCTTTCTTT. Translated: CAWSRGRGRGTEAFF. Based on the CDR3 plus reference TRBV30 and TRBJ1-1, the full variable domain is SQTIHQWPATLVQPVGSPLSLECTVEGTSNPNLYWYRQAAGRGLQLLFYSVGIGQISSEVPQNLSASRPQDRQFILSSKKLLLSDSGFYLCAWSRGRGRGTEAFFGQGTRLTVV.

The sample holds one count of this clone. The chain combines TRBV7-8 with TRBJ2-1, with a possible D match to TRBD2 (7 bases). Germline CDR1 is SGHVS and CDR2 is FQNEAQ. The CDR3 is made up of 16 amino acids. V was trimmed by 5 bases and J by 9 bases, leaving 23 bases between them. CDR3: CASSINPPGGGGEQFF. The CDR3 region has the DNA TGTGCCAGCAGCATTAATCCCCCGGGGGGAGGGGGTGAGCAGTTCTTC.

The chain recombines TRBV7-8 with TRBJ2-7; 12 nucleotides align to TRBD2. Trimming removed 2 bases from V and 6 bases from J; junction bases left unmatched: 5. This CDR3 has 15 amino acids. Germline values: CDR1 SGHVS, CDR2 FQNEAQ. This CDR3 is CASSLRLAGAIEQYF. DNA for the CDR3: TGTGCCAGCAGCTTAAGACTAGCGGGAGCCATCGAGCAGTACTTC.

Worth noting for this clone: The junction departs from the called germline gene at one end, perhaps through a read error. The V and J genes are TRBV6-5 and TRBJ1-1, with no clear D. The CDR3 extends over 13 amino acids. CDR1 and CDR2 from the germline V gene are MNHEY and SVGAGI. CDR3 in amino acids: CASSNSEHTEAFF. The CDR3 nucleotides read TGTGCCAGCAGTAACTCTGAGCACACTGAAGCTTTCTTT.

The V gene is TRBV29-1, the J gene TRBJ1-2; D possibly corresponds to TRBD1 (6 bases). The CDR3 totals 14 residues. The V gene lost 2 bases and the J gene lost 3 bases, with 13 bases spanning the gap. The germline CDR1 and CDR2 sequences are SQVTM and ANQGSEA. The CDR3: CSVEPLPGDYGYTF. The CDR3 coding sequence is TGCAGCGTTGAACCTCTACCAGGGGACTATGGCTACACCTTC.

The chain joins TRBV28 to TRBJ1-5; the match to TRBD1 covers 9 bases. The V and J ends lost 3 bases and 2 bases, in that order; junction bases with no gene match: 2. In germline, CDR1 is MDHEN, CDR2 SYDVKM. There are 15 residues in the CDR3. Written as DNA, the CDR3 is TGTGCCAGCAGTTTGGGACAGGGAGGCAATCAGCCCCAGCATTTT. This encodes CASSLGQGGNQPQHF.

The chain combines TRBV9 with TRBJ2-5, with TRBD2 matching over 8 bases. V shed 0 bases, J shed 3 bases, and the junction held 1 base outside the gene matches. The germline gives CDR1 SGDLS, CDR2 YYNGEE. The CDR3 extends over 14 amino acids. This CDR3 reads CASSVGAGEETQYF. The CDR3 region has the DNA TGTGCCAGCAGCGTAGGAGCGGGGGAAGAGACCCAGTACTTC. Filled out from reference TRBV9 and TRBJ2-5, the complete variable domain reads DSGVTQTPKHLITATGQRVTLRCSPRSGDLSVYWYQQSLDQGLQFLIQYYNGEERAKGNILERFSAQQFPDLHSELNLSSLELGDSALYFCASSVGAGEETQYFGPGTRLLVL.

The rearrangement links TRBV29-1 to TRBJ2-1, with 9 bases aligning to TRBD2. Germline V gives CDR1 SQVTM, CDR2 ANQGSEA. The length of the CDR3 is 14 residues. V lost 7 bases to trimming and J lost 1 base; unmatched junction nucleotides: 5. CDR3 loop: CSARLAGSYNEQFF. The CDR3 DNA sequence: TGCAGCGCCCGCCTAGCGGGATCCTACAATGAGCAGTTCTTC.

In this sample, this clone turned up once. The V call is TRBV29-1, the J call TRBJ2-3; 8 nucleotides align to TRBD1. After removal of 5 bases from V and 3 bases from J, the junction contained 7 bases not matched to a gene. Germline V gene lookup returns CDR1 SQVTM and CDR2 ANQGSEA. The CDR3 is made up of 14 amino acids. CDR3: CSVSRQGATDTQYF. CDR3 in DNA: TGCAGCGTTAGCCGGCAGGGGGCGACAGATACGCAGTATTTT.

Only one count was recorded for this clone. The chain is built from TRBV6-5 and TRBJ1-2, with a weak D call TRBD1 (6 bases). CDR1 is MNHEY and CDR2 is SVGAGI in the germline V gene. V was trimmed by 2 bases and J by 2 bases, leaving 9 bases between them. The CDR3 runs to 14 residues. CDR3 sequence (DNA): TGTGCCAGCAGTTACCGCAGGGGCAACTATGGCTACACCTTC. Encoded protein: CASSYRRGNYGYTF.

The chain links TRBV25-1 to TRBJ2-5; D perhaps matches TRBD2 (6 bases). Germline CDR1 reads MGHDK; CDR2 reads SYGVNS. The CDR3 is made up of 12 amino acids. The germline V and J ends were trimmed by 3 bases and 4 bases, with 6 bases remaining between them. The CDR3 DNA sequence: TGTGCCAGCAGTGAGCGGGGAGAGACCCAGTACTTC. Residues: CASSERGETQYF. The whole variable domain, remainder taken from reference TRBV25-1 and TRBJ2-5, is EADIYQTPRYLVIGTGKKITLECSQTMGHDKMYWYQQDPGMELHLIHYSYGVNSTEKGDLSSESTVSRIRTEHFPLTLESARPSHTSQYLCASSERGETQYFGPGTRLLVL.

This chain connects TRBV18 to TRBJ1-1, with 8 bases lining up with TRBD1. This CDR3 region has 14 residues. Per germline, CDR1 KGHSH and CDR2 LQKENI. J lost 4 bases, V lost 4 bases, and 5 bases had no gene match. CDR3: CASSRSGGVTEAFF. CDR3 nucleotides: TGTGCCAGCTCACGGTCAGGGGGCGTCACTGAAGCTTTCTTT.

This chain uses TRBV29-1 with TRBJ1-4, with 9 bases aligning to TRBD1. Per the germline V gene, CDR1 is SQVTM and CDR2 is ANQGSEA. CDR3 length: 13 residues. With 7 bases clipped from V and 6 bases from J, the junction kept 6 bases outside the gene matches. The CDR3 nucleotides read TGCAGCGGGAGACAGGGGGGCCATGAAAAACTGTTTTTT. Amino acids: CSGRQGGHEKLFF.

This chain joins TRBV9 and TRBJ2-3, with 10 bases matching TRBD1. The CDR3 runs 15 residues. V lost 5 bases, J lost 5 bases, and 8 bases stayed unmatched. Germline-derived CDR1 and CDR2 are SGDLS and YYNGEE. CDR3 bases: TGTGCCAGCAGTAGATCCGGGACAGGGGTAGATACGCAGTATTTT. Translation: CASSRSGTGVDTQYF. Drawing the rest from reference TRBV9 and TRBJ2-3, the complete variable domain is DSGVTQTPKHLITATGQRVTLRCSPRSGDLSVYWYQQSLDQGLQFLIQYYNGEERAKGNILERFSAQQFPDLHSELNLSSLELGDSALYFCASSRSGTGVDTQYFGPGTRLTVL.

The chain has TRBV5-4 and TRBJ1-1; D call uncertain. CDR1 SGHNT and CDR2 YYREEE come from the germline V gene (reference sequence). This CDR3 has 14 residues. Trimming removed 0 bases from V and 0 bases from J, with 6 bases in between. The CDR3 DNA reads as TGTGCCAGCAGCTTGGCCGGGATGAACACTGAAGCTTTCTTT. Protein product: CASSLAGMNTEAFF.

The genes are TRBV7-9 and TRBJ2-1; the D is unclear. V gave up 8 bases and J gave up 10 bases, with 24 bases separating them. This CDR3 has 15 amino acids. CDR1 and CDR2 (germline): SEHNR, FQNEAQ (reference sequence). For the CDR3, the DNA is TGTGCCAGCCTACGAACTGCTGAATCCCCCGTAGAGCAGTTCTTC. Its protein product is CASLRTAESPVEQFF.

This clone occurred a few times. The chain links TRBV15 to TRBJ1-2; tentative D call: TRBD1 (5 bases). Germline-derived CDR1 and CDR2 are LNHNV and YYDKDF (reference sequence). The CDR3 extends over 15 amino acids. The V end lost 0 bases, the J end lost 0 bases, and 8 bases lay between the germline ends. The DNA of the CDR3 is TGTGCCACCAGCAGAGAACCGGGGGCTAACTATGGCTACACCTTC. It encodes CATSREPGANYGYTF.

The gene calls are TRBV19 and TRBJ1-5; D may be TRBD1 (5 bases). This CDR3 comprises 13 residues. Germline CDR1 LNHDA, CDR2 SQIVND (reference sequence). Trimming shortened V by 6 bases and J by 4 bases, and 10 bases separated the two germline ends. The CDR3 DNA follows: TGTGCCAGTAGAAGACAGATAAATCAGCCCCAGCATTTT. Amino acid sequence: CASRRQINQPQHF.

V is TRBV10-2 and J is TRBJ1-5, with 9 bases that match TRBD1. There are 14 residues in the CDR3. Trimming removed 3 bases from V and 8 bases from J; junction bases left unmatched: 5. Germline V gives CDR1 WSHSY, CDR2 SAAADI. The CDR3 here is CASSDPGTGKPQHF. For the CDR3, the DNA is TGCGCCAGCAGTGATCCCGGGACAGGGAAGCCCCAGCATTTT.

J is TRBJ2-5 and V is TRBV2; TRBD2 aligns across 16 bases. The trim removed 9 bases at V and 1 base at J, leaving 5 bases unmatched. The CDR3 contains 16 residues. Germline lookup yields CDR1 SNHLY and CDR2 FYNNEI. The CDR3 DNA reads as TGTGCCAGGGGGACTAGCGGGAGGGACATCCAAGAGACCCAGTACTTC. Amino acids: CARGTSGRDIQETQYF.

As for this clone: At one boundary the junction diverges from the germline segment, which might be a read error. The V and J genes are TRBV18 and TRBJ1-2; 7 bases are a match to TRBD1. Germline V gene lookup returns CDR1 KGHSH and CDR2 LQKENI. The CDR3 loop spans 15 amino acids. The CDR3 DNA follows: TGTGCCAGCTCTCCACAGGGGAGGCGATTCGATGGCTACACCTTC. Translation: CASSPQGRRFDGYTF. The variable domain in full, completed from reference TRBV18 and TRBJ1-2, reads NAGVMQNPRHLVRRRGQEARLRCSPMKGHSHVYWYRQLPEEGLKFMVYLQKENIIDESGMPKERFSAEFPKEGPSILRIQQVVRGDSAAYFCASSPQGRRFDGYTFGSGTRLTVV.

The chain joins TRBV29-1 to TRBJ2-1, with D possibly matching TRBD1 (6 bases). The CDR3 covers 16 residues. With 1 base removed from V and 6 bases from J, the gap between germline ends came to 19 bases. CDR1 is SQVTM and CDR2 is ANQGSEA in the germline V gene. The CDR3 region has the DNA TGCAGCGTTGAAGTCGCGACTTGGGACATGCTCAATGAGCAGTTCTTC. Amino acids: CSVEVATWDMLNEQFF.